This is a list of T cell receptor beta chains from one sample in a study of identical twins. MiXCR was run by TCRdb on the 5' RACE reads, yielding one entry per CDR3 protein. The table shows about 470,000 distinct CDR3 sequences, with 24% occurring only once. The same sample was also used in a study of T cells expressing NK-cell markers.

The sequencing input was CD4+ T cells sorted from blood. The receptors were sampled from a woman aged 18-29 years in good health. The CDR3 runs from the conserved cysteine through the conserved F or W. A D gene is named only where the DNA matches it firmly. The size of a clone is reported for some rows only, either as once, few or many, or as a class for expanded clones.

V	J	size	D	length	DNA	CDR3
TRBV28	TRBJ1-5	-	-	13	TGTGCCAGCAGTCCCCCAGGACCGCAGCCCCAGCATTTT	CASSPPGPQPQHF
TRBV20-1	TRBJ2-7	-	-	14	TGCAGTGCTAGTCTGCCGAGGGGACGCTACGAGCAGTACTTC	CSASLPRGRYEQYF
TRBV5-1	TRBJ1-1	-	TRBD1	15	TGCGCCAGCAGCCCTGGACAGGGGGCGGCCACTGAAGCTTTCTTT	CASSPGQGAATEAFF
TRBV20-1	TRBJ2-1	-	-	12	TGCAGTGCTATCAAATCCTACAATGAGCAGTTCTTC	CSAIKSYNEQFF
TRBV20-1	TRBJ2-3	many	TRBD2	14	TGCAGTGCCCAGCGGCGGGGGTCCACAGATACGCAGTATTTT	CSAQRRGSTDTQYF
TRBV25-1	TRBJ1-1	-	-	16	TGTGCCAGCAGCGGTCGGGTCTCGTGGCGGAACACTGAAGCTTTCTTT	CASSGRVSWRNTEAFF
TRBV7-2	TRBJ1-3	-	-	14	TGTGCCAGCAGCTTCGGGGGGCCTGGAAACACCATATATTTT	CASSFGGPGNTIYF
TRBV6-1	TRBJ2-5	few	-	13	TGTGCCTCCCAACGGACGCGACAAGAGACCCAGTACTTC	CASQRTRQETQYF
TRBV5-1	TRBJ1-1	-	TRBD1	18	TGCGCCAGCAGCTCCCCACAGGACAGGTCGACCCTGAACACTGAAGCTTTCTTT	CASSSPQDRSTLNTEAFF
TRBV6-5	TRBJ2-5	-	-	14	TGTGCCAGCAGTTACCAGGCTTCCTTTGAGACCCAGTACTTC	CASSYQASFETQYF
TRBV7-2	TRBJ2-2	-	TRBD2	15	TGTGCCAGCAGCCCACTAGCGGGAGACACCGGGGAGCTGTTTTTT	CASSPLAGDTGELFF
TRBV12-3/TRBV12-4	TRBJ1-2	few	-	12	TGTGCCAGCAGTTTCCCAGGTTATGGCTACACCTTC	CASSFPGYGYTF
TRBV29-1	TRBJ1-1	-	-	13	TGCAGCGTTGAAACGACAAAGAACACTGAAGCTTTCTTT	CSVETTKNTEAFF
TRBV3-1	TRBJ1-2	-	-	15	TGTGCCAGCAGCCAAGAAAAGGCAGCTACCTATGGCTACACCTTC	CASSQEKAATYGYTF
TRBV6-5	TRBJ2-7	-	-	11	TGTGCCAGCAGTTACTTAGGCGAGCAGTACTTC	CASSYLGEQYF
TRBV7-8	TRBJ2-7	-	TRBD2	15	TGTGCCAGCAGCCCAGCGGGGGGTTTTTCCTACGAGCAGTACTTC	CASSPAGGFSYEQYF
TRBV5-1	TRBJ2-3	few	TRBD2	16	TGCGCCAGCAGCTTCGGACTAGCAGGCGAAACAGATACGCAGTATTTT	CASSFGLAGETDTQYF
TRBV7-2	TRBJ2-7	-	-	14	TGTGCCAGCAGCTTAGCCAGGGAAATTTACGAGCAGTACTTC	CASSLAREIYEQYF
TRBV5-1	TRBJ2-2	few	TRBD2	17	TGCGCCAGCAGCCCGGGACTAGCTGGGGACAACACCGGGGAGCTGTTTTTT	CASSPGLAGDNTGELFF
TRBV7-9	TRBJ1-1	few	-	14	TGTGCCAGCAGCTTAGCTCGGTCGAACACTGAAGCTTTCTTT	CASSLARSNTEAFF
TRBV15	TRBJ2-2	-	-	17	TGTGCCACCAGCAGAGATAAGATGGCAGGGAACACCGGGGAGCTGTTTTTT	CATSRDKMAGNTGELFF
TRBV11-2	TRBJ2-7	-	TRBD1	15	TGTGCCAGCAGCCCCGGGACAGGATTTGCCTACGAGCAGTACTTC	CASSPGTGFAYEQYF
TRBV5-5	TRBJ1-3	few	-	13	TGTGCCAGCAGCTTGGTAAGGGATACAGGGCTGCATTTT	CASSLVRDTGLHF
TRBV20-1	TRBJ2-1	-	-	15	TGCAGTGCTAGAGATTTGGGGGGCCCTAACAATGAGCAGTTCTTC	CSARDLGGPNNEQFF
TRBV28	TRBJ2-6	few	-	16	TGTGCCAGCAGTTTTGCGCCAAGCTCTGGGGCCAACGTCCTGACTTTC	CASSFAPSSGANVLTF
TRBV29-1	TRBJ2-7	-	-	12	TGCAGCGTTGGTGACTGGGCCTACGAGCAGTACTTC	CSVGDWAYEQYF
TRBV6-5	TRBJ1-6	-	TRBD1	14	TGTGCCAGCACTTTTGGACAGGGAGGTTCACCCCTCCACTTT	CASTFGQGGSPLHF
TRBV5-1	TRBJ2-3	few	-	13	TGCGCCAGCAGCTTGGTAGGGGCGGATACGCAGTATTTT	CASSLVGADTQYF
TRBV29-1	TRBJ1-2	-	-	13	TGCAGCGTCTACGCCGACAGAAACTATGGCTACACCTTC	CSVYADRNYGYTF
TRBV7-3	TRBJ2-3	few	-	13	TGTGCCAGCAGCATCGCCGGCACAGATACGCAGTATTTT	CASSIAGTDTQYF
TRBV12-3/TRBV12-4	TRBJ2-1	-	TRBD2	14	TGTGCCAGCAGTCCTAGCGGGAGAGACAATGAGCAGTTCTTC	CASSPSGRDNEQFF
TRBV20-1	TRBJ2-5	few	-	14	TGCAGTGCTAGACCCCCAGGGCCGGCGGAGACCCAGTACTTC	CSARPPGPAETQYF
TRBV10-3	TRBJ1-1	-	TRBD1	12	TGTGCCACCAGACAGGGTTACACTGAAGCTTTCTTT	CATRQGYTEAFF
TRBV7-2	TRBJ2-1	once	-	16	TGTGCCAGCAGCTTATATGGCAGCAGATCCTACAATGAGCAGTTCTTC	CASSLYGSRSYNEQFF
TRBV6-5	TRBJ2-2	-	-	13	TGTGCCAGCAGTTACGAGGGCACCGGGGAGCTGTTTTTT	CASSYEGTGELFF
TRBV29-1	TRBJ2-3	-	-	13	TGCAGCGTTGAAGATCGGCAGAGGGGCTTACGGTATTTT	CSVEDRQRGLRYF
TRBV6-2/TRBV6-3	TRBJ2-1	-	TRBD2	15	TGTGCCAGCAGTTACTCCCCTGGCGGGAGCGATGAGCAGTTCTTC	CASSYSPGGSDEQFF
TRBV29-1	TRBJ1-1	-	-	10	TGCAGCGTTGAAGTCCCCCAGGCTTTCTTT	CSVEVPQAFF
TRBV20-1	TRBJ1-2	-	-	11	TGCAGTGTGACGGACTACTATGGCTACACCTTC	CSVTDYYGYTF
TRBV12-3/TRBV12-4	TRBJ2-2	many	-	12	TGTGCCAGCAGTTTACAGTCCGGGGAGCTGTTTTTT	CASSLQSGELFF
TRBV6-1	TRBJ1-1	-	-	15	TGTGCCAGCAGTCCGCAGACGAAATTAACCACTGAAGCTTTCTTT	CASSPQTKLTTEAFF
TRBV20-1	TRBJ1-6	few	TRBD1	14	TGCAGTGCTAGAAACGACAGGGAATATTCACCCCTCCACTTT	CSARNDREYSPLHF
TRBV27	TRBJ2-5	many	TRBD1	18	TGTGCCAGCAGTAGGGGACAGGGGTCGACCAGCGGGCTGAAGACCCAGTACTTC	CASSRGQGSTSGLKTQYF